This T cell receptor beta chain was identified during a study of blood T cells in healthy people across ages. Points from the study as a whole: Roughly linearly, TCR beta diversity per million T cells fell as age increased.

The V and J ends lost 3 bases and 0 bases, in that order; junction bases with no gene match: 2. The CDR3 length is 15 residues. From germline, CDR1 is KGHSH and CDR2 LQKENI. Primers used in a second PCR of roughly 6 to 11 cycles were a sample-barcoded 5' primer and a J-beta primer mix. There were at least 2.5 million CDR3-containing paired-end reads obtained from each sample. TCRdb fed the 5' RACE reads into MiXCR, producing one record per CDR3 protein. Of about 780,000 distinct CDR3 sequences in the sample, 35% to 50% were seen once. Ten or more counts support this clonotype. Its antigen remains unidentified.

The sample consisted of blood. This sequence was found in a man of 80 years or more in good health. The chain uses TRBV18 and TRBJ2-3; 8 nucleotides line up with TRBD1. The CDR3, as DNA: TGTGCCAGCTCACCCCAGGGGGCTAGCACAGATACGCAGTATTTT. Translated: CASSPQGASTDTQYF.